These 16 T cell receptor beta chains share one sample of origin, sequenced in a study of technical replicates of blood from a few donors. Here immunoSEQ multiplex PCR was the method, and the copy in TCRdb shows in-frame clones only, minus some. Of 45,000 to 55,000 clones listed, about 93% are singletons. The sequenced sample consisted of T cells isolated from PBMCs. The receptors derive from a human donor in good health.

This clone was observed a handful of times. The chain recombines TRBV11-2 with TRBJ1-2; the D is unclear. V shed 3 bases and J shed 4 bases, with 12 bases lying between them. This CDR3 is 14 amino acids long. CDR1 and CDR2 from the germline V gene are SGHAT and FQNNGV. The CDR3 DNA reads TGTGCCAGCAGCTTCCAGGCAGTACCCTATGGCTACACCTTC. Protein: CASSFQAVPYGYTF.

This clone has only one observation. The chain couples TRBV28 to TRBJ1-5; maybe TRBD1 (6 bases). The CDR3 is 16 residues long. The germline CDR1 and CDR2 sequences are MDHEN and SYDVKM. V was pared by 7 bases and J by 5 bases, with 21 bases between. CDR3 protein: CASNSLGQYVDQPQHF. The CDR3 DNA is TGTGCCAGCAATTCCCTCGGACAGTATGTCGATCAGCCCCAGCATTTT. Full variable domain (rest looked up from reference TRBV28 and TRBJ1-5): DVKVTQSSRYLVKRTGEKVFLECVQDMDHENMFWYRQDPGLGLRLIYFSYDVKMKEKGDIPEGYSVSREKKERFSLILESASTNQTSMYLCASNSLGQYVDQPQHFGDGTRLSIL.

This rearrangement joins TRBV11-2 to TRBJ1-1, with no clear D. Germline V gives CDR1 SGHAT, CDR2 FQNNGV. V was pared by 3 bases and J by 1 base, with 24 bases between. The CDR3 has 19 amino acids. This CDR3 is CASSFRFVKGEEANTEAFF. The CDR3, as DNA: TGTGCCAGCAGCTTTCGATTTGTGAAGGGTGAGGAGGCGAACACTGAAGCTTTCTTT.

V and J are TRBV7-9 and TRBJ1-4; unclear D gene. This CDR3 region has 16 residues. V was trimmed by 5 bases and J by 5 bases, leaving 18 bases between them. CDR1 and CDR2 from the germline V gene are SEHNR and FQNEAQ (reference sequence). CDR3 sequence reads: CASSQPERTLNEKLFF. Written as DNA, the CDR3 is TGTGCCAGCAGCCAGCCGGAGAGGACTCTCAATGAAAAACTGTTTTTT. The full variable domain, completed using reference TRBV7-9 and TRBJ1-4, is DTGVSQNPRHKITKRGQNVTFRCDPISEHNRLYWYRQTLGQGPEFLTYFQNEAQLEKSRLLSDRFSAERPKGSFSTLEIQRTEQGDSAMYLCASSQPERTLNEKLFFGSGTQLSVL.

The chain carries TRBV9 and TRBJ1-2; D might be TRBD1 (6 bases). The length of the CDR3 is 13 residues. Germline V lookup: CDR1 SGDLS, CDR2 YYNGEE. V was pared by 0 bases and J by 7 bases, with 10 bases between. For the CDR3, the DNA is TGTGCCAGCAGCGTAGTTGGGGGCCGTGGCTACACCTTC. Protein: CASSVVGGRGYTF. The complete variable domain, with remaining parts taken from reference TRBV9 and TRBJ1-2, reads DSGVTQTPKHLITATGQRVTLRCSPRSGDLSVYWYQQSLDQGLQFLIQYYNGEERAKGNILERFSAQQFPDLHSELNLSSLELGDSALYFCASSVVGGRGYTFGSGTRLTVV.

This chain links TRBV10-2 with TRBJ1-1, with 11 bases fitting TRBD1. The CDR3 runs 19 residues. Germline loops: CDR1 WSHSY, CDR2 SAAADI. The J segment lost 1 base and the V segment lost 3 bases, leaving 13 bases of the junction unmatched. CDR3 in amino acids: CASSDHTGTGGGGNTEAFF. Here the CDR3 DNA reads TGCGCCAGCAGTGATCATACCGGGACAGGGGGTGGTGGGAACACTGAAGCTTTCTTT.

The V gene is TRBV7-2, the J gene TRBJ2-5; 14 positions agree with TRBD2. The CDR3 has 17 amino acids. The V gene end was trimmed by 4 bases and the J gene end by 2 bases; junction bases not matched to a gene: 6. Germline V gene lookup returns CDR1 SGHTA and CDR2 FQGNSA. In DNA form, the CDR3 reads TGTGCCAGCAGCTCCCGCCGACTAGCGGGGGGGCAAGAGACCCAGTACTTC. It translates to CASSSRRLAGGQETQYF.

The V and J genes are TRBV7-3 and TRBJ2-5, with 8 bases lining up with TRBD2. From germline, CDR1 is SGHTA and CDR2 FQGTGA. This CDR3 has 16 residues. Trimming took 2 bases from V and 4 from J; bases not matched to a gene: 9. CDR3 DNA: TGTGCCAGCAGCTTAGGGTCCGGGGGGGCGGCAGAGACCCAGTACTTC. This codes for CASSLGSGGAAETQYF.

This clone was observed once. The chain has TRBV18 and TRBJ2-2; maybe TRBD1 (6 bases). V was trimmed by 3 bases and J by 9 bases, leaving 17 bases between them. The CDR3 is 15 residues long. Germline CDR1 is KGHSH and CDR2 is LQKENI. The CDR3 sequence: CASSPSGALNRELFF. The CDR3 nucleotides read TGTGCCAGCTCACCCTCAGGGGCGCTGAATAGGGAGCTGTTTTTT.

The chain recombines TRBV5-1 with TRBJ2-2, with 8 bases that match TRBD1. The ends lost 7 bases at V and 6 bases at J; junction bases unmatched: 8. CDR3 length equals 14 residues. In germline, CDR1 is SGHRS, CDR2 YFSETQ. The CDR3 nucleotides read TGCGCCAGCGGCGACACAGGGGGTGCCGGGGAGCTGTTTTTT. Encoded protein: CASGDTGGAGELFF. Full variable domain (outside the CDR3, taken from reference TRBV5-1 and TRBJ2-2): KAGVTQTPRYLIKTRGQQVTLSCSPISGHRSVSWYQQTPGQGLQFLFEYFSETQRNKGNFPGRFSGRQFSNSRSEMNVSTLELGDSALYLCASGDTGGAGELFFGEGSRLTVL.

The chain recombines TRBV7-9 with TRBJ2-1; the match to TRBD2 covers 10 bases. Germline V gene data show CDR1 as SEHNR and CDR2 as FQNEAQ (reference sequence). After removal of 5 bases from V and 8 bases from J, the junction contained 6 bases not matched to a gene. This CDR3 has 14 amino acids. The CDR3 sequence is CASSTIAGGYEQFF. The CDR3 bases are TGTGCCAGCAGCACAATAGCGGGAGGTTATGAGCAGTTCTTC. The whole variable domain, filled in from reference TRBV7-9 and TRBJ2-1, reads DTGVSQNPRHKITKRGQNVTFRCDPISEHNRLYWYRQTLGQGPEFLTYFQNEAQLEKSRLLSDRFSAERPKGSFSTLEIQRTEQGDSAMYLCASSTIAGGYEQFFGPGTRLTVL.

The rearrangement links TRBV12-5 to TRBJ1-4; no clear D. This CDR3 is 11 amino acids long. Trimming pared 6 bases from V and 5 bases from J, leaving 4 bases between. Germline V gives CDR1 LGHNT, CDR2 FRNRAP. The DNA for the CDR3 is TGTGCTAGTGGCCTAAATGAAAAACTGTTTTTT. Its protein product is CASGLNEKLFF.

This clone was counted once. V usage is TRBV5-1 and J usage is TRBJ1-2, with D perhaps TRBD1 (6 bases). Deletions cut 0 bases from V and 9 bases from J, with 15 bases between. The germline CDR1 and CDR2 sequences are SGHRS and YFSETQ. The CDR3 consists of 14 residues. For the CDR3, the DNA is TGCGCCAGCAGCTTGGCGGCAGGGGAAGGAAGCTACACCTTC. It is translated as CASSLAAGEGSYTF.

CDR3 loop: CASSSTGWSSYNEQFF. CDR3 sequence (DNA): TGTGCCAGCAGCTCCACCGGGTGGAGCTCCTACAATGAGCAGTTCTTC. The chain joins TRBV13 to TRBJ2-1; no clear D. CDR3 length: 16 amino acids. Germline V gives CDR1 PRHDT, CDR2 FYEKMQ (reference sequence). Trimming removed 4 bases from V and 0 bases from J, with 13 bases in between. Full variable domain (remainder filled in from reference TRBV13 and TRBJ2-1): AAGVIQSPRHLIKEKRETATLKCYPIPRHDTVYWYQQGPGQDPQFLISFYEKMQSDKGSIPDRFSAQQFSDYHSELNMSSLELGDSALYFCASSSTGWSSYNEQFFGPGTRLTVL.

The chain employs TRBV6-5 and TRBJ2-7; possibly TRBD1 for D (6 bases). Germline V lookup: CDR1 MNHEY, CDR2 SVGAGI. V was pared by 2 bases and J by 3 bases, with 8 bases between. This CDR3 has 13 amino acids. The CDR3 DNA follows: TGTGCCAGCAGTTACAAGGACAGCTACGAGCAGTACTTC. This codes for CASSYKDSYEQYF.

This chain uses TRBV5-1 with TRBJ2-7; TRBD2 matches at 7 bases. CDR3 length: 15 residues. V lost 2 bases to trimming and J lost 5 bases; unmatched junction nucleotides: 10. Per germline, CDR1 SGHRS and CDR2 YFSETQ. The CDR3 protein is CASSFGTGLINEQYF. CDR3 nucleotide sequence: TGCGCCAGCAGCTTCGGAACGGGACTAATAAACGAGCAGTACTTC. The full variable domain, completed using reference TRBV5-1 and TRBJ2-7, is KAGVTQTPRYLIKTRGQQVTLSCSPISGHRSVSWYQQTPGQGLQFLFEYFSETQRNKGNFPGRFSGRQFSNSRSEMNVSTLELGDSALYLCASSFGTGLINEQYFGPGTRLTVT.